The T cell receptor beta chain described here comes from a study of shared clonotypes between healthy human individuals. Germline V CDR1 and CDR2: LNHNV, YYDKDF (reference sequence). Germline trimming cut 6 bases from V and 5 bases from J; bases unmatched to any gene: 4. This CDR3 has 13 residues. Terminally differentiated effector memory CD45RA+ cells were left out of the naive CD8 fraction, which was CD45RO-negative and positively selected for CCR7. Genomic DNA belonging to each subset was distributed in equal measure over several immunoSEQ plates. Assay used: immunoSEQ multiplex PCR; TCRdb lists only in-frame clones, some missing. The sample has roughly 2 million clones; about 95% are singletons. This clone was found once. What it recognizes is unknown. Whole-study results and caveats: On the whole, naive subsets had larger estimated richness than memory subsets had. Sharing across a handful of donors was seen in about 5% of naive CD4 clonotypes.

This chain connects TRBV15 to TRBJ2-7; 10 bases are shared with TRBD1. The sequenced sample was naive CD8+ T cells sorted from blood. This clonotype was sampled from a man between 18 and 29 years old in good health. The CDR3 here is CATSWDRGHEQYF. Written as DNA, the CDR3 is TGTGCCACCAGTTGGGACAGGGGCCACGAGCAGTACTTC. Variable domain in full (rest from reference TRBV15 and TRBJ2-7): DAMVIQNPRYQVTQFGKPVTLSCSQTLNHNVMYWYQQKSSQAPKLLFHYYDKDFNNEADTPDNFQSRRPNTSFCFLDIRSPGLGDTAMYLCATSWDRGHEQYFGPGTRLTVT.